The T cell receptor (beta chain) described here comes from a study of patients and donors after allogeneic stem cell transplantation. V was pared by 6 bases and J by 10 bases, with 7 bases of the junction left unmatched. Germline CDR1 and CDR2: SGHNT and YYREEE (reference sequence). This CDR3 region has 13 residues. At least ten counts were recorded for this clonotype. TCRdb re-analysed the RT-PCR reads in MiXCR, keeping a single row per CDR3 protein. The sample contains more than 75,000 distinct CDR3 sequences, 4.5% to 5% of which appear only once. This chain connects TRBV5-4 to TRBJ2-1, with 10 bases fitting TRBD1. The receptor comes from a human donor who was either an allogeneic HSCT recipient or a stem cell or donor lymphocyte infusion donor (not recorded which). It is not recorded whose cells these are; they may come from a transplant donor. The sequencing input was blood, either unsorted or a sorted T cell fraction (not recorded which). The CDR3 protein is CASTLRDRGEQFF. The CDR3 nucleotides read TGTGCCAGCACCCTGAGGGACAGGGGCGAGCAGTTCTTC.